Below, 26 T cell receptor beta chains from the same sample are listed, as sequenced in a study of T-cell reconstitution after alpha-beta-depleted transplantation in children. Construction of the TCRbeta library involved unique molecular identifiers. TCRdb used MiXCR to reprocess the PCR reads, holding one entry per CDR3 protein. The table records more than 400,000 distinct CDR3 sequences, about an eighth of them present only once. The sequences come from PBMCs, mostly from graft donor cells, collected 180 days after TCRalphabeta/CD19-depleted stem cell transplant. These receptor sequences come from a female patient between 2 and 10 years old who had a stem cell transplant for aplastic anemia, so the T cells may come from the graft donor.

There are a few counts of this clonotype. The chain links TRBV20-1 to TRBJ1-5, with 9 bases aligning to TRBD1. The CDR3 has 15 amino acids. The ends lost 6 bases at V and 2 bases at J; junction bases unmatched: 8. The germline gives CDR1 DFQATT, CDR2 SNEGSKA (reference sequence). Here the CDR3 reads CSASRDRAGNQPQHF. CDR3 DNA sequence: TGCAGTGCGAGCCGGGACAGGGCGGGCAATCAGCCCCAGCATTTT.

The chain joins TRBV5-1 to TRBJ2-1, with 13 bases matching TRBD2. Germline-derived CDR1 and CDR2 are SGHRS and YFSETQ. The CDR3 loop spans 19 amino acids. J was trimmed by 6 bases and V by 0 bases; bases with no gene match: 12. DNA for the CDR3: TGCGCCAGCAGCTTGGCTTTAACTAGCGGGAGGGCCAGGATCAATGAGCAGTTCTTC. The encoded protein is CASSLALTSGRARINEQFF.

The chain employs TRBV12-3 or TRBV12-4 and TRBJ2-2; weak D call: TRBD1 (6 bases). The V gene lost 6 bases and the J gene lost 6 bases, with 20 bases spanning the gap. This CDR3 has 16 amino acids. The CDR3 sequence is CASRAIQGFNPGELFF. DNA for the CDR3: TGTGCCAGCAGGGCCATACAGGGTTTTAACCCCGGGGAGCTGTTTTTT.

The chain is built from TRBV15 and TRBJ2-7; D is possibly TRBD1 (5 bases). CDR1 and CDR2 (germline): LNHNV, YYDKDF (reference sequence). This CDR3 has 18 amino acids. Trimming removed 0 bases at V and 1 base at J, with 19 bases between. The CDR3 loop reads CATSREGPPDMGSYEQYF. DNA of the CDR3: TGTGCCACCAGCAGAGAGGGGCCCCCCGACATGGGGTCCTACGAGCAGTACTTC.

This clonotype was counted only a few times. This chain connects TRBV7-6 to TRBJ2-6; either TRBD1 or TRBD2 may supply D (5 bases each). Between the trimmed V and J ends, which lost 5 bases and 3 bases, there was a span of 11 bases. This CDR3 is 15 amino acids long. Germline V gene lookup returns CDR1 SGHVS and CDR2 FNYEAQ. The CDR3 region has the DNA TGTGCCAGCAGCCAACAGGCGGGTGGGGCCAACGTCCTGACTTTC. Its protein product is CASSQQAGGANVLTF.

This clonotype was recorded at least ten times. This rearrangement joins TRBV12-3 or TRBV12-4 to TRBJ1-5, with a tentative D call TRBD1 (5 bases). The CDR3 loop spans 15 amino acids. Trimming removed 4 bases from V and 0 bases from J, with 10 bases in between. CDR3 DNA: TGTGCCAGCAGTTCCGGGACTTATAGCAATCAGCCCCAGCATTTT. The encoded protein is CASSSGTYSNQPQHF.

This clonotype was recorded a few times. CDR3 amino acids: CASSVAGLGANVLTF. The CDR3 DNA sequence: TGTGCCAGCAGCGTAGCCGGTCTCGGGGCCAACGTCCTGACTTTC. The chain couples TRBV9 to TRBJ2-6; D unresolved. Germline CDR1 and CDR2: SGDLS and YYNGEE. This CDR3 contains 15 residues. Deletions cut 0 bases from V and 4 bases from J, with 8 bases between. The full variable domain, with the rest looked up from reference TRBV9 and TRBJ2-6, is DSGVTQTPKHLITATGQRVTLRCSPRSGDLSVYWYQQSLDQGLQFLIQYYNGEERAKGNILERFSAQQFPDLHSELNLSSLELGDSALYFCASSVAGLGANVLTFGAGSRLTVL.

This clonotype was picked up a small number of times. The chain carries TRBV27 and TRBJ2-7; 12 bases agree with TRBD2. The CDR3 is 14 amino acids. J lost 5 bases, V lost 5 bases, and 4 bases had no gene match. Germline lookup yields CDR1 MNHEY and CDR2 SMNVEV (reference sequence). The CDR3: CASSPRTSGNEQYF. The DNA for the CDR3 is TGTGCCAGCAGTCCCCGGACTAGCGGGAACGAGCAGTACTTC.

The V gene is TRBV20-1, the J gene TRBJ2-1, with TRBD2 identical over 8 bases. J gave up 0 bases and V 5 bases, and 12 bases lay outside the gene matches. The germline gives CDR1 DFQATT, CDR2 SNEGSKA (reference sequence). The CDR3 is 17 amino acids. The CDR3 region has the DNA TGCAGTGCTCCGAGGCTAGCGGGCAAGAGCTCCTACAATGAGCAGTTCTTC. Amino acids: CSAPRLAGKSSYNEQFF.

This clonotype turned up a few times. The V call is TRBV28, the J call TRBJ2-7, with 10 bases identical to TRBD1. Losses at the gene ends were 7 bases for V and 2 bases for J; bases not matched to a gene: 8. There are 15 residues in the CDR3. CDR1 MDHEN and CDR2 SYDVKM come from the germline V gene. In DNA, the CDR3 is TGTGCCAGCACCGGATCCGGGACAGGGGCCTACGAGCAGTACTTC. Translation gives CASTGSGTGAYEQYF.

This clonotype has just a few counts. The chain links TRBV5-1 to TRBJ1-3; 8 bases agree with TRBD1. The V gene end was trimmed by 7 bases and the J gene end by 2 bases; junction bases not matched to a gene: 8. The germline gives CDR1 SGHRS, CDR2 YFSETQ. The CDR3 is made up of 15 amino acids. The DNA for the CDR3 is TGCGCCAGCTCAACGCAGGGGGCTGCTGGAAACACCATATATTTT. Residues: CASSTQGAAGNTIYF.

This clonotype was seen a handful of times. This chain links TRBV6-1 with TRBJ2-7; 13 bases fit TRBD2. J was trimmed by 2 bases and V by 6 bases; bases with no gene match: 4. The germline V gene has CDR1 MNHNS and CDR2 SASEGT. The CDR3 totals 15 residues. In nucleotides, the CDR3 is TGTGCCAGCAGCCGGACTAGCGGGGGTACCTACGAGCAGTACTTC. Translation gives CASSRTSGGTYEQYF.

The chain combines TRBV7-3 with TRBJ2-7; 11 bases match TRBD1. V gave up 0 bases and J gave up 2 bases; unmatched junction bases: 0. The CDR3 loop spans 15 amino acids. Germline CDR1 SGHTA, CDR2 FQGTGA. As DNA, the CDR3 is TGTGCCAGCAGCTTAACGGGACAGGGGGCCTACGAGCAGTACTTC. This gives the protein CASSLTGQGAYEQYF.

The table lists this clonotype with a count of one. The chain uses TRBV3-1 and TRBJ1-4; D possibly corresponds to TRBD1 (5 bases). CDR1 is LGHDT and CDR2 is YNNKEL in the germline V gene (reference sequence). V was clipped by 0 bases and J by 7 bases, with 18 bases between them. The CDR3 runs to 17 residues. CDR3 protein: CASSQDSIAGWSEKLFF. The DNA of the CDR3 is TGTGCCAGCAGCCAAGATTCTATAGCAGGGTGGAGTGAAAAACTGTTTTTT. The entire variable domain, with the rest obtained from reference TRBV3-1 and TRBJ1-4, is as follows: DTAVSQTPKYLVTQMGNDKSIKCEQNLGHDTMYWYKQDSKKFLKIMFSYNNKELIINETVPNRFSPKSPDKAHLNLHINSLELGDSAVYFCASSQDSIAGWSEKLFFGSGTQLSVL.

The gene calls are TRBV7-9 and TRBJ2-7; 9 nucleotides line up with TRBD1. CDR1 SEHNR and CDR2 FQNEAQ come from the germline V gene (reference sequence). The junction had 7 bases not matched to a gene; V was cut back by 8 bases and J by 5 bases. The CDR3 is 13 residues long. The CDR3 coding sequence is TGTGCCAGCCGGACAGGGGCCACCGACGAGCAGTACTTC. Protein product: CASRTGATDEQYF. The whole variable domain, filled in from reference TRBV7-9 and TRBJ2-7, reads DTGVSQNPRHKITKRGQNVTFRCDPISEHNRLYWYRQTLGQGPEFLTYFQNEAQLEKSRLLSDRFSAERPKGSFSTLEIQRTEQGDSAMYLCASRTGATDEQYFGPGTRLTVT.

J is TRBJ2-2 and V is TRBV24-1; possibly TRBD1 for D (6 bases). Germline V gives CDR1 KGHDR, CDR2 SFDVKD. There are 12 residues in the CDR3. V lost 8 bases, J lost 6 bases, and 9 bases lay in between. The CDR3 DNA follows: TGTGCCACCACCGGACAGCCCGGGGAGCTGTTTTTT. It translates to CATTGQPGELFF.

In its sample, this clonotype was seen a few times. The chain has TRBV25-1 and TRBJ1-6, with D perhaps matching TRBD1 (5 bases). The CDR3 extends over 13 amino acids. The germline CDR1 and CDR2 sequences are MGHDK and SYGVNS. Deletions cut 4 bases from V and 9 bases from J, with 10 bases between. This CDR3 is CASSVQGGSPLHF. CDR3 bases: TGTGCCAGCAGTGTGCAGGGAGGTTCACCCCTCCACTTT.

In this sample, this clonotype turned up a few times. This chain connects TRBV12-3 or TRBV12-4 to TRBJ2-1; tentative D call: TRBD2 (6 bases). Deletions cut 2 bases from V and 3 bases from J, with 17 bases between. The CDR3 has 17 amino acids. The CDR3 protein is CASSLSSPGLVYNEQFF. CDR3 nucleotides: TGTGCCAGCAGTTTATCCTCGCCGGGACTGGTCTACAATGAGCAGTTCTTC.

This clonotype was counted only a few times. The rearrangement uses TRBV29-1 and TRBJ1-2; 7 bases map to TRBD1. Germline V gives CDR1 SQVTM, CDR2 ANQGSEA. This CDR3 has 11 residues. The trim removed 6 bases at V and 7 bases at J, leaving 5 bases unmatched. The CDR3 loop reads CSVQGIRGYTF. The CDR3 DNA follows: TGCAGCGTACAGGGGATCCGTGGCTACACCTTC.

The genes are TRBV6-2 or TRBV6-3 and TRBJ2-7; D is possibly TRBD1 or TRBD2 (5 bases each). Looked up from germline, CDR1 is MNHEY and CDR2 is SVGEGT. The CDR3 totals 12 residues. V lost 5 bases and J lost 7, with 12 bases in between. This CDR3 reads CASSDGAAEQYV. CDR3 coding DNA: TGTGCCAGCAGTGACGGGGCCGCAGAGCAGTACGTC.

The V gene is TRBV18, the J gene TRBJ1-1; no definite D call. Germline CDR1 KGHSH, CDR2 LQKENI. The CDR3 extends over 15 amino acids. V was pared by 1 base and J by 1 base, with 10 bases between. The CDR3 sequence: CASSPLVSANTEAFF. The CDR3 region has the DNA TGTGCCAGCTCACCACTGGTCTCGGCGAACACTGAAGCTTTCTTT.

The chain carries TRBV4-2 and TRBJ2-1; D could derive from TRBD1 or TRBD2 (5 bases each). This CDR3 is 17 amino acids long. V was shortened by 0 bases and J by 2 bases, with 14 bases between the two germline ends. CDR1 and CDR2 (germline): LGHNA, YNFKEQ. This CDR3 reads CASSQEPGTAAYNEQFF. The CDR3 nucleotides are TGTGCCAGCAGCCAAGAGCCCGGGACCGCTGCCTACAATGAGCAGTTCTTC.

This clonotype has more than one count but fewer than ten. The chain uses TRBV20-1 and TRBJ2-3, with D unclear. Deletions cut 6 bases from V and 4 bases from J, with 11 bases between. Germline V CDR1 and CDR2: DFQATT, SNEGSKA (reference sequence). The CDR3 covers 12 residues. The CDR3: CSAQNGPDTQYF. The CDR3 DNA sequence: TGCAGTGCCCAGAACGGGCCAGATACGCAGTATTTT.

This clonotype was picked up a small number of times. The chain links TRBV20-1 to TRBJ1-1; D might be TRBD1 (5 bases). This CDR3 is built from 12 residues. Trimming left V 1 base short and J 10 bases short, with 13 bases between. The germline V gene has CDR1 DFQATT and CDR2 SNEGSKA (reference sequence). This CDR3 reads CSARVGGVRAFF. The CDR3 nucleotides are TGCAGTGCTAGAGTTGGGGGGGTTCGAGCTTTCTTT.

This CDR3 is CASSLRQGETFF. CDR3 sequence (DNA): TGTGCCAGCAGTTTGAGGCAGGGTGAGACTTTCTTT. The J gene is TRBJ1-1, the V gene TRBV12-3 or TRBV12-4; tentatively, D is TRBD1 (5 bases). V was pared by 3 bases and J by 12 bases, with 14 bases between. The CDR3 has 12 residues.

This clonotype appeared many times. This sequence joins TRBV6-5 and TRBJ2-2; TRBD1 is a possible D gene (5 bases). V gave up 2 bases and J gave up 8 bases, with 12 bases separating them. The germline V gene encodes CDR1 MNHEY and CDR2 SVGAGI. There are 14 residues in the CDR3. The CDR3 DNA follows: TGTGCCAGCAGTTACCAGGGTGGTAGAGGGGAGCTGTTTTTT. This sequence encodes CASSYQGGRGELFF.